The rows below give T cell receptor beta chains drawn from one sample of a study of CD8 T cells in Susac syndrome. TCRdb independently ran MiXCR on the immunoSEQ multiplex PCR reads; one entry per CDR3 protein. This sample has fewer than 350,000 distinct CDR3 sequences; roughly 85% occur once, and the top ten carry about 0.22%. The specimen was CD8+ T cells from PBMCs. Source of these receptors: a human donor with multiple sclerosis. Both conserved end residues are part of each CDR3. The D gene is left open where the match is weak. Rows give clone size only sometimes, using once, few, many, or a class for an expanded clone.

j_gene: TRBJ1-5
v_gene: TRBV2
abundance: NA
d_gene: NA
CDR3aa: CASSEDHGQPQHF
CDR3nt: TGTGCCAGCAGTGAAGATCACGGTCAGCCCCAGCATTTT

j_gene: TRBJ2-1
v_gene: TRBV4-1
abundance: NA
d_gene: TRBD2
CDR3aa: CASSQLRTSGRKGNEQFF
CDR3nt: TGCGCCAGCAGCCAACTCCGGACTAGCGGGAGAAAGGGCAATGAGCAGTTCTTC

j_gene: TRBJ2-1
v_gene: TRBV25-1
abundance: NA
d_gene: NA
CDR3aa: CASSALTGNEQFF
CDR3nt: TGTGCCAGCAGTGCCCTGACTGGAAATGAGCAGTTCTTC

j_gene: TRBJ1-1
v_gene: TRBV4-3
abundance: few
d_gene: TRBD1
CDR3aa: CASSQEGQGWAEAFF
CDR3nt: TGCGCCAGCAGCCAAGAGGGACAGGGGTGGGCTGAAGCTTTCTTT

j_gene: TRBJ1-2
v_gene: TRBV19
abundance: NA
d_gene: NA
CDR3aa: CASSIVFGETQNGYTF
CDR3nt: TGTGCCAGTAGTATCGTATTCGGGGAGACACAAAACGGCTACACCTTC

j_gene: TRBJ2-2
v_gene: TRBV29-1
abundance: NA
d_gene: NA
CDR3aa: CSAFRETGELFF
CDR3nt: TGCAGCGCATTCAGAGAAACCGGGGAGCTGTTTTTT

j_gene: TRBJ1-2
v_gene: TRBV6-5
abundance: NA
d_gene: NA
CDR3aa: CASSMQGKMGYGYTF
CDR3nt: TGTGCCAGCAGTATGCAGGGGAAAATGGGCTATGGCTACACCTTC

j_gene: TRBJ2-7
v_gene: TRBV4-1
abundance: few
d_gene: NA
CDR3aa: CASSQVGGSSYEQYF
CDR3nt: TGCGCCAGCAGCCAAGTGGGCGGCAGCTCCTACGAGCAGTACTTC

j_gene: TRBJ1-2
v_gene: TRBV28
abundance: NA
d_gene: NA
CDR3aa: CASSLYREPDYGYTF
CDR3nt: TGTGCCAGCAGTTTATACCGTGAACCGGATTATGGCTACACCTTC

j_gene: TRBJ2-6
v_gene: TRBV5-8
abundance: NA
d_gene: NA
CDR3aa: CASSLYLAGNSGANVLTF
CDR3nt: TGTGCCAGCAGCTTGTATCTCGCAGGAAACTCTGGGGCCAACGTCCTGACTTTC

j_gene: TRBJ1-3
v_gene: TRBV11-2
abundance: NA
d_gene: NA
CDR3aa: CASSFGGNTIYF
CDR3nt: TGTGCCAGCAGCTTTGGAGGAAACACCATATATTTT

j_gene: TRBJ2-7
v_gene: TRBV18
abundance: NA
d_gene: NA
CDR3aa: CASSPQSYEQYF
CDR3nt: TGTGCCAGCTCACCACAGTCCTACGAGCAGTACTTC

j_gene: TRBJ2-7
v_gene: TRBV11-2
abundance: NA
d_gene: TRBD1
CDR3aa: CASSLPLGQASYEQYF
CDR3nt: TGTGCCAGCAGCTTACCCCTAGGACAGGCTTCCTACGAGCAGTACTTC

j_gene: TRBJ2-2
v_gene: TRBV4-1
abundance: NA
d_gene: NA
CDR3aa: CASSPRQGPGELFF
CDR3nt: TGCGCCAGCAGCCCTAGGCAGGGGCCCGGGGAGCTGTTTTTT

j_gene: TRBJ2-3
v_gene: TRBV20-1
abundance: NA
d_gene: NA
CDR3aa: CSAPSRGTDTQYF
CDR3nt: TGCAGTGCTCCCTCCAGGGGCACAGATACGCAGTATTTT

j_gene: TRBJ2-7
v_gene: TRBV12-3/TRBV12-4
abundance: NA
d_gene: NA
CDR3aa: CASSLGLFRYF
CDR3nt: TGTGCCAGCAGTTTGGGTCTTTTTCGGTACTTC

j_gene: TRBJ1-1
v_gene: TRBV7-2
abundance: few
d_gene: NA
CDR3aa: CASSLTSGPNTEAFF
CDR3nt: TGTGCCAGCAGCTTAACGAGCGGACCGAACACTGAAGCTTTCTTT

j_gene: TRBJ1-2
v_gene: TRBV29-1
abundance: NA
d_gene: NA
CDR3aa: CSVEVDTNYGYTF
CDR3nt: TGCAGCGTTGAGGTGGATACTAACTATGGCTACACCTTC

j_gene: TRBJ2-1
v_gene: TRBV6-2/TRBV6-3
abundance: NA
d_gene: NA
CDR3aa: CASSYSSAGTNNEQFF
CDR3nt: TGTGCCAGCAGTTACTCTTCAGCGGGTACAAACAATGAGCAGTTCTTC

j_gene: TRBJ2-3
v_gene: TRBV12-3/TRBV12-4
abundance: NA
d_gene: NA
CDR3aa: CASTVAERTDTQYF
CDR3nt: TGTGCCAGCACCGTAGCGGAGCGCACAGATACGCAGTATTTT

j_gene: TRBJ2-2
v_gene: TRBV5-5
abundance: NA
d_gene: NA
CDR3aa: CASREEATNTGELFF
CDR3nt: TGTGCCAGCAGAGAGGAGGCCACGAACACCGGGGAGCTGTTTTTT

j_gene: TRBJ2-1
v_gene: TRBV30
abundance: once
d_gene: TRBD1
CDR3aa: CAWITGTDYNEQFF
CDR3nt: TGTGCCTGGATCACCGGGACAGACTACAATGAGCAGTTCTTC

j_gene: TRBJ2-3
v_gene: TRBV27
abundance: NA
d_gene: NA
CDR3aa: CASSLSRGGSPDDTQYF
CDR3nt: TGTGCCAGCAGTTTATCGCGGGGAGGCTCCCCAGATGATACGCAGTATTTT

j_gene: TRBJ2-2
v_gene: TRBV28
abundance: NA
d_gene: NA
CDR3aa: CASSLYRVLSTGELFF
CDR3nt: TGTGCCAGCAGTTTATATCGGGTGCTTAGCACCGGGGAGCTGTTTTTT

j_gene: TRBJ1-5
v_gene: TRBV7-9
abundance: NA
d_gene: NA
CDR3aa: CASSLGGVRNQPQHF
CDR3nt: TGTGCCAGCAGCTTAGGAGGTGTCCGCAATCAGCCCCAGCATTTT

j_gene: TRBJ1-1
v_gene: TRBV7-9
abundance: NA
d_gene: NA
CDR3aa: CASSSAAGFGAFF
CDR3nt: TGTGCCAGCAGCTCCGCGGCGGGGTTCGGAGCTTTCTTT

j_gene: TRBJ1-1
v_gene: TRBV4-2
abundance: NA
d_gene: NA
CDR3aa: CASSQWAINAEAFF
CDR3nt: TGTGCCAGCAGCCAATGGGCTATCAACGCTGAAGCTTTCTTT

j_gene: TRBJ2-3
v_gene: TRBV5-4
abundance: NA
d_gene: NA
CDR3aa: CASSSNTDTQYF
CDR3nt: TGTGCCAGCAGCTCTAACACAGATACGCAGTATTTT

j_gene: TRBJ2-2
v_gene: TRBV27
abundance: few
d_gene: NA
CDR3aa: CASSLQTNTGELFF
CDR3nt: TGTGCCAGCAGCCTCCAGACAAACACCGGGGAGCTTTTTTTT

j_gene: TRBJ2-5
v_gene: TRBV9
abundance: NA
d_gene: NA
CDR3aa: CASSVEGRHQETQYF
CDR3nt: TGTGCCAGCAGCGTAGAAGGGCGTCACCAAGAGACCCAGTACTTC

j_gene: TRBJ1-2
v_gene: TRBV11-2
abundance: NA
d_gene: TRBD1
CDR3aa: CASRAGTDLYGYTF
CDR3nt: TGTGCCAGCAGAGCCGGGACAGACCTATATGGCTACACCTTC

j_gene: TRBJ2-1
v_gene: TRBV7-6
abundance: NA
d_gene: NA
CDR3aa: CASSAPGHNEQFF
CDR3nt: TGTGCCAGCAGCGCTCCGGGTCACAATGAGCAGTTCTTC

j_gene: TRBJ2-7
v_gene: TRBV18
abundance: NA
d_gene: TRBD2
CDR3aa: CASSSNEPGLATYEQYF
CDR3nt: TGTGCCAGCTCATCTAACGAACCGGGACTAGCAACCTACGAGCAGTACTTC

j_gene: TRBJ1-1
v_gene: TRBV7-2
abundance: NA
d_gene: TRBD1
CDR3aa: CASSVTGGVTEAFF
CDR3nt: TGTGCCAGCAGCGTAACAGGGGGCGTCACTGAAGCTTTCTTT

j_gene: TRBJ2-7
v_gene: TRBV28
abundance: NA
d_gene: NA
CDR3aa: CASSSRLSVYSYEQYF
CDR3nt: TGTGCCAGCAGTTCCCGACTTAGCGTCTACTCCTACGAGCAGTACTTC

j_gene: TRBJ2-6
v_gene: TRBV4-1
abundance: few
d_gene: NA
CDR3aa: CASSHSFTAGANVLTF
CDR3nt: TGCGCCAGCAGCCATAGCTTCACCGCTGGGGCCAACGTCCTGACTTTC

j_gene: TRBJ2-1
v_gene: TRBV4-1
abundance: NA
d_gene: TRBD2
CDR3aa: CASSQRSSGPGGLEQFF
CDR3nt: TGCGCCAGCAGCCAAAGATCTAGCGGGCCGGGTGGTCTTGAGCAGTTCTTC

j_gene: TRBJ1-1
v_gene: TRBV9
abundance: NA
d_gene: NA
CDR3aa: CASSASGPLNTEAFF
CDR3nt: TGTGCCAGCAGCGCCTCGGGACCGCTGAACACTGAAGCTTTCTTT

j_gene: TRBJ1-4
v_gene: TRBV27
abundance: NA
d_gene: NA
CDR3aa: CASRSGLHELFF
CDR3nt: TGTGCCAGCAGGTCGGGCCTTCACGAACTGTTTTTT

j_gene: TRBJ2-7
v_gene: TRBV6-2/TRBV6-3
abundance: few
d_gene: NA
CDR3aa: CASSLVGVGYEQYF
CDR3nt: TGTGCCAGCAGTTTGGTGGGTGTTGGCTACGAGCAGTACTTC

j_gene: TRBJ1-5
v_gene: TRBV10-2
abundance: NA
d_gene: NA
CDR3aa: CASSDSGPVNQPQHF
CDR3nt: TGCGCCAGCAGTGACTCAGGACCCGTCAATCAGCCCCAGCATTTT

j_gene: TRBJ2-7
v_gene: TRBV3-1
abundance: NA
d_gene: TRBD2
CDR3aa: CASSQEGLAVDEQYF
CDR3nt: TGTGCCAGCAGCCAAGAGGGACTAGCCGTCGACGAGCAGTACTTC

j_gene: TRBJ1-5
v_gene: TRBV28
abundance: NA
d_gene: NA
CDR3aa: CASSPRRASNQPQHF
CDR3nt: TGTGCCAGCAGTCCCCGCAGGGCTAGCAATCAGCCCCAGCATTTT

j_gene: TRBJ2-2
v_gene: TRBV12-3/TRBV12-4
abundance: NA
d_gene: TRBD2
CDR3aa: CASRPGAGVGAGELFF
CDR3nt: TGTGCCAGCAGGCCTGGAGCGGGAGTAGGGGCCGGGGAGCTGTTTTTT

j_gene: TRBJ2-7
v_gene: TRBV20-1
abundance: NA
d_gene: TRBD2
CDR3aa: CSARDAVAGVEQYF
CDR3nt: TGCAGTGCTAGAGATGCGGTAGCGGGAGTTGAGCAGTACTTC

j_gene: TRBJ2-1
v_gene: TRBV4-1
abundance: NA
d_gene: NA
CDR3aa: CASSQDLGGDLGRNEQFF
CDR3nt: TGCGCCAGCAGCCAAGATCTGGGTGGGGACCTCGGCCGCAATGAGCAGTTCTTC

j_gene: TRBJ2-4
v_gene: TRBV20-1
abundance: NA
d_gene: NA
CDR3aa: CSARGKGLAKNIQYF
CDR3nt: TGCAGTGCTAGAGGGAAGGGATTAGCCAAAAACATTCAGTACTTC

j_gene: TRBJ2-7
v_gene: TRBV10-3
abundance: NA
d_gene: TRBD2
CDR3aa: CAISDVGGSCEQYF
CDR3nt: TGTGCCATCAGTGACGTGGGAGGGTCCTGCGAGCAGTACTTC

j_gene: TRBJ2-7
v_gene: TRBV5-1
abundance: NA
d_gene: NA
CDR3aa: CASSWGTLDDEQYF
CDR3nt: TGCGCCAGCAGCTGGGGGACACTGGACGACGAGCAGTACTTC

j_gene: TRBJ1-1
v_gene: TRBV12-3/TRBV12-4
abundance: NA
d_gene: TRBD1
CDR3aa: CASSPRGGLRGRGEAFF
CDR3nt: TGTGCCAGCAGTCCCCGCGGGGGACTCAGGGGGCGGGGTGAAGCTTTCTTT

j_gene: TRBJ1-1
v_gene: TRBV2
abundance: few
d_gene: NA
CDR3aa: CASTVGQEAFF
CDR3nt: TGTGCCAGCACCGTAGGACAGGAAGCTTTCTTT

j_gene: TRBJ1-1
v_gene: TRBV27
abundance: NA
d_gene: NA
CDR3aa: CASILNTEAFF
CDR3nt: TGTGCCAGCATTCTTAACACTGAAGCTTTCTTT

j_gene: TRBJ2-1
v_gene: TRBV12-3/TRBV12-4
abundance: NA
d_gene: NA
CDR3aa: CASSRTFYRETYNEQFF
CDR3nt: TGTGCCAGCAGCCGCACGTTTTATCGGGAAACCTACAATGAGCAGTTCTTC

j_gene: TRBJ2-3
v_gene: TRBV30
abundance: NA
d_gene: NA
CDR3aa: CAWKGFSTDTQYF
CDR3nt: TGTGCCTGGAAAGGTTTTAGCACAGATACGCAGTATTTT

j_gene: TRBJ1-1
v_gene: TRBV3-1
abundance: NA
d_gene: NA
CDR3aa: CASSIQATISIRTEAFF
CDR3nt: TGTGCCAGCAGCATTCAGGCTACCATTTCAATTCGCACTGAAGCTTTCTTT

j_gene: TRBJ2-7
v_gene: TRBV20-1
abundance: few
d_gene: TRBD2
CDR3aa: CSARDWREGYNEQYF
CDR3nt: TGCAGCGCTAGAGATTGGCGGGAGGGCTACAACGAGCAGTACTTC

j_gene: TRBJ2-1
v_gene: TRBV6-2/TRBV6-3
abundance: NA
d_gene: NA
CDR3aa: CASSYSAGLNEQFF
CDR3nt: TGTGCCAGCAGTTACTCAGCGGGCCTCAATGAGCAGTTCTTC